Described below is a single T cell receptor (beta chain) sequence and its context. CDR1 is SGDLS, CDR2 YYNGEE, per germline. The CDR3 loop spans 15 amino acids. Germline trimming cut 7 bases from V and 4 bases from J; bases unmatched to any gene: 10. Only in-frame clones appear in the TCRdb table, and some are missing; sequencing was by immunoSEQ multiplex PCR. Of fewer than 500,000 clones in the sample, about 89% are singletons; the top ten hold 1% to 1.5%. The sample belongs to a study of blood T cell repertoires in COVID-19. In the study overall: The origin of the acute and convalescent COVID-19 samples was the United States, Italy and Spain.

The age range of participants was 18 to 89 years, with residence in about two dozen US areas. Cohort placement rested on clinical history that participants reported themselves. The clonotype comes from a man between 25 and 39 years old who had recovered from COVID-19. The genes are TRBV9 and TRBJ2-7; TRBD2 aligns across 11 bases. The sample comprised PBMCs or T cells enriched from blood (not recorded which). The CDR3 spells CASAPNSGGAYEQYF. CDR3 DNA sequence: TGTGCCAGCGCACCCAATAGCGGGGGGGCTTACGAGCAGTACTTC.